The entry below gives a single TCR beta chain sequence along with its context. Its antigen is currently unknown. Running of the assay took place at deep level. Profiled with immunoSEQ multiplex PCR; TCRdb holds only in-frame clones, not every one. The data contain millions of clones, approximately 92% of them seen just once; the ten biggest clones take up around 0.15%. The sample originates from a study of shared clonotypes between healthy human individuals. Study overall: Every donor yielded three CD4 naive, three CD4 memory, two CD8 naive and one CD8 memory plate. Study findings and constraints: The study found lower generation probabilities in non-shared clonotypes than in those shared by all four donors.

CDR3 size: 12 residues. Germline CDR1 reads MGHDK; CDR2 reads SYGVNS. Germline trimming cut 9 bases from V and 4 bases from J; bases unmatched to any gene: 4. This clonotype originated in a man aged 18 to 35 in good health. This chain joins TRBV25-1 and TRBJ2-7, with TRBD1 matching over 9 bases. The sequenced sample was naive CD4+ T cells sorted from blood. Subset in this sample: CD45RA+ positively selected. The CDR3 nucleotides are TGTGCCAGGACAGGGGGTGGGTACGAGCAGTACTTC. This translates into CARTGGGYEQYF.